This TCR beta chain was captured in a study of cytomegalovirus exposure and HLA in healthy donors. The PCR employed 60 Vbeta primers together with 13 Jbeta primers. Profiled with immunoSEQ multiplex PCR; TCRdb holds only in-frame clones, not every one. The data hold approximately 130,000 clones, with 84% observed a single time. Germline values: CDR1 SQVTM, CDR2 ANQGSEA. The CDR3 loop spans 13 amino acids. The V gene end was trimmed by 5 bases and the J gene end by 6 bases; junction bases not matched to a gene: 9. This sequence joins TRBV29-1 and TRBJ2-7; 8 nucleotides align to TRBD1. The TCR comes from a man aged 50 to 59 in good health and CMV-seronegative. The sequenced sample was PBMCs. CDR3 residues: CSVKTGDTPEQYF. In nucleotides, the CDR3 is TGCAGCGTTAAGACAGGGGATACCCCCGAGCAGTACTTC.